This TCR beta chain was documented in a study of cytomegalovirus exposure and HLA in healthy donors. Concerning this clone itself: The antigen is unknown. The sample carries other DNA sequences with the same CDR3.

CDR3 length: 14 residues. Germline assignment: CDR1 SGHTS and CDR2 YDEGEE. Deletions cut 4 bases from V and 7 bases from J, with 15 bases between. With 60 Vbeta and 13 Jbeta primers, the PCR was carried out. Profiled with immunoSEQ multiplex PCR; TCRdb holds only in-frame clones, not every one. The table has 180,000 or so clones, about four fifths seen once; the top ten hold 1.5% to 1.7%. Study conclusions and caveats: In a later analysis, parvovirus B19, influenza, CMV and Epstein-Barr virus appeared linked to several top co-occurrence clusters.

This TCR derives from a man between 40 and 49 years old in good health and CMV-seronegative. Input material: PBMCs. The rearrangement links TRBV5-8 to TRBJ2-1; D is perhaps TRBD1 (5 bases). The CDR3 region has the DNA TGTGCCAGCAGCCTGTACAGGTCTACTAATGAGCAGTTCTTC. Residues: CASSLYRSTNEQFF.